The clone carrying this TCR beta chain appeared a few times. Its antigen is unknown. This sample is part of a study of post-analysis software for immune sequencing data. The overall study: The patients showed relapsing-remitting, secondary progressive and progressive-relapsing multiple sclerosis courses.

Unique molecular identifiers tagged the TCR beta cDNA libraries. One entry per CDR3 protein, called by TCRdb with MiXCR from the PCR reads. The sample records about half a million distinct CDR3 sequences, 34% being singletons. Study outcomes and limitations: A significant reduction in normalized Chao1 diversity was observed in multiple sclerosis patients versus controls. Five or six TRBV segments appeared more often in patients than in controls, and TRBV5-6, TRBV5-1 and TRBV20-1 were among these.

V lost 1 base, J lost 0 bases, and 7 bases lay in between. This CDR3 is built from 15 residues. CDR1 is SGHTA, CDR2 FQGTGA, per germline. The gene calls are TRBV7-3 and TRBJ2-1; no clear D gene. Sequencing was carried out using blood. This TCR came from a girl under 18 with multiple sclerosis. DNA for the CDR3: TGTGCCAGCAGCTTAATTAAAAACTCCTACAATGAGCAGTTCTTC. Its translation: CASSLIKNSYNEQFF.